Sequencing of this TCR beta chain was carried out in a study of OX40 agonist ivuxolimab in advanced cancers. About the full investigation: Ivuxolimab was an agonistic, fully human IgG2 monoclonal antibody directed against OX40 (CD134), a costimulatory receptor. Peripheral TCRbeta sequencing aimed to test whether ivuxolimab altered TCR sequence diversity and caused clonal T-cell expansion. Patients were allowed to have had prior anti-PD-1, anti-PD-L1 or anti-CTLA-4 therapy, and 40% of the dose-escalation patients had previously received checkpoint inhibitors. Of the 52 patients in dose escalation, about 20 had hepatocellular carcinoma, about 15 had melanoma, 9 had renal cell carcinoma and 9 had head and neck cancer. The monotherapy dose-escalation portion (N ≈ 55 patients) of the phase I ivuxolimab trial is reported in the paper. Intravenous ivuxolimab was administered to patients every 2 weeks at six dose levels: 0.01, 0.1, 0.3, 1.5, 3 and 10 mg/kg. Partial responses were achieved by three dose-escalation patients, of whom one had hepatocellular carcinoma and two had cutaneous melanoma. A male proportion of 70% to 90% and a mean age of 60 years, ranging from roughly 20 to 80, were recorded for the dose-escalation cohort.

Results the study describes overall, beyond this receptor: Low levels of normalized T-cell clonal expansion were also seen in some patients who did not respond. At doses from 0.1 to 3.0 mg/kg, clonal expansion was seen in both CD4+ and CD8+ blood T cells between baseline and week 6. Antigen specificity was not determined for the clonally expanded peripheral T cells. In the 0.1-3.0 mg/kg groups, partial responders were among the patients with the lowest normalized peripheral clonal expansion, particularly in CD8+ T cells. After ivuxolimab, more expanded clones were found on average in CD8+ T cells than in CD4+ T cells.

Concerning this clone: No cognate antigen has been identified for it. Base quality data are lacking; no much larger clone is found one base away.

Trimming removed 2 bases from V and 6 bases from J; the gene matches leave 8 bases unexplained. Taken from the germline V gene (reference sequence), the CDR1 and CDR2 loops are SEHNR and FQNEAQ. Including cysteine and phenylalanine, the CDR3 has 16 amino acids. Just the 48-base CDR3 DNA is kept, in frame starting at base 1. Genomic DNA was isolated from the sorted cells so that the TCRbeta CDR3 region could be sequenced. The immunoSEQ Assay was used to sequence the TCRbeta CDR3 regions. Not all clones reach the TCRdb copy of this immuneACCESS table, which keeps in-frame sequences only. Checked studies attribute under half of the gap to unresolved V genes and leave the rest unexplained. The sample data list about 64,000 clones, and approximately 90% of these were observed just once. The ten largest make up more than 2.5% of the sample. The trial excluded patients who had a history of autoimmune disease or were on systemic immunosuppression. Peripheral blood for TCR sequencing was collected from all dose cohorts at baseline, on cycle 4 day 1, and on cycle 7 day 1. Samples were obtained from an open-label, multicenter, first-in-human phase I dose-escalation trial of ivuxolimab. Adults with locally advanced or metastatic melanoma, renal cell, hepatocellular, or head and neck squamous cell carcinoma were enrolled in the trial. Before TCR sequencing, CD4+ T cells and CD8+ T cells were sorted from peripheral blood as separate populations.

The input for sequencing was CD4+ or CD8+ T cells sorted from blood, taken in a trial of the OX40 agonist ivuxolimab. The receptor was derived from an adult with an advanced solid tumor such as melanoma, head and neck, liver or kidney cancer. Here the chain combines TRBV7-9 and TRBJ1-2, with TRBD1 identical over 11 junction bases. The nucleotides are TGTGCCAGCAGCTTAAGGATCGGACAGGGGGCCGATGGCTACACCTTC. The translation is CASSLRIGQGADGYTF.